This TCR beta chain was identified in a study of blood T cell repertoires in COVID-19. Study overall: PBMCs, B-cell-depleted T cells, or T cells provided the cDNA or gDNA that made up the material.

The method was immunoSEQ multiplex PCR; TCRdb's version includes in-frame clones alone and lacks a portion of them. In the table there are about 190,000 clones, 88% of which are singletons. The CDR3 is 14 residues long. V was shortened by 3 bases and J by 2 bases, with 13 bases between the two germline ends. The germline V gene encodes CDR1 SQVTM and CDR2 ANQGSEA. The sequence was collected from a human donor in a cohort sampled during active COVID-19. The chain couples TRBV29-1 to TRBJ1-1; no firm D call. Sequenced material: peripheral blood. CDR3 loop: CSVDLSGRNTEAFF. As DNA, the CDR3 is TGCAGCGTTGACCTAAGCGGCAGAAACACTGAAGCTTTCTTT.